This TCR beta chain was recovered during a study of cytomegalovirus exposure and HLA in healthy donors. The study ran its PCR with 60 Vbeta and 13 Jbeta primers. This table comes from immunoSEQ multiplex PCR, and its TCRdb copy is limited to in-frame clones, with some not included. Seen in this sample are some 150,000 clones; the ten most common clones hold about 2%. These donors counted as nominally healthy when sampled, but unrecorded immune exposures were likely. Trimming took 6 bases from V and 2 from J, leaving 11 bases between them. CDR3 length: 14 amino acids. Germline CDR1 reads LNHDA; CDR2 reads SQIVND (reference sequence).

The TCR sequence derives from a woman between 18 and 29 years old in good health and CMV-seronegative. The sequencing input was PBMCs. The V call is TRBV19, the J call TRBJ1-3, with a tentative D call TRBD1 (5 bases). The CDR3 DNA sequence: TGTGCCAGTAGGGAAGGGGCCACTGGAAACACCATATATTTT. Translating gives CASREGATGNTIYF.